The rows below give T cell receptor beta chains drawn from one sample of a study of CXCR3-negative and CXCR3-positive naive CD8 T cells. TCRdb processed the 5' RACE reads again and assigns one entry to each CDR3 protein, with no DNA. The sample includes around 120,000 distinct CDR3 sequences. The sequencing sample was made of naive CXCR3+ CD8+ T cells from blood. The receptors derive from a human donor in good health. Some clones in this sample may be carry-over from other donors' samples. The CDR3 runs from the conserved cysteine through the conserved F or W.

J gene,V gene,CDR3 protein
TRBJ2-5,TRBV12-3/TRBV12-4,CASRNTGLEILSQETQYF
TRBJ2-2,TRBV29-1,CSVEWTNTGELFF
TRBJ2-1,TRBV29-1,CSVEMGVGRFRSYNEQFF
TRBJ2-7,TRBV7-9,CASSPWDRAGEQYF
TRBJ2-5,TRBV5-6,CASSKGTVPQVQETQYF
TRBJ1-1,TRBV10-3,CAISESQVKEAFF
TRBJ2-7,TRBV29-1,CSFGGDPLPYEQYF
TRBJ2-1,TRBV5-1,CASSLVGPGDRFF
TRBJ2-7,TRBV10-3,CAIRGRDSSYEQYF
TRBJ2-7,TRBV12-3/TRBV12-4,CASSYGHNYEQYF
TRBJ1-1,TRBV7-9,CASSLKRVTGPSAEAFF
TRBJ1-2,TRBV29-1,CSVGDSGGNYGYTF
TRBJ2-7,TRBV29-1,CSVVQGAYEQYF
TRBJ2-3,TRBV12-3/TRBV12-4,CASSLRLAGSTDTQYF
TRBJ2-5,TRBV5-1,CASSSRFGIQETQYF
TRBJ2-7,TRBV6-2/TRBV6-3,CASSFQVEPSNYEQYF
TRBJ1-2,TRBV20-1,CSAREEGGYGYTF
TRBJ2-3,TRBV4-3,CASSRDGSTDTQYF
TRBJ2-1,TRBV6-5,CASSYGVNEQFF
TRBJ2-2,TRBV5-1,CASSLRDPNTGELFF
TRBJ2-3,TRBV6-1,CASSEDDGGYEDTQYF
TRBJ2-1,TRBV3-1,CASSQEGTSERYEQFF
TRBJ2-3,TRBV30,CAWSQGAPTDTQYF
TRBJ2-7,TRBV5-1,CASSLTGAVEQYF
TRBJ2-7,TRBV7-9,CASSWEQGSEQYF
TRBJ2-7,TRBV5-4,CASSTLTNSAYEQYF
TRBJ2-4,TRBV14,CASSQVKGPAKNIQYF
TRBJ2-1,TRBV5-8,CASSLATGDFADEQFF
TRBJ2-3,TRBV5-1,CASSWGSPDTQYF
TRBJ2-7,TRBV12-3/TRBV12-4,CASSPGTAYEQYF
TRBJ2-2,TRBV5-1,CASSLYTGSGELFF
TRBJ2-7,TRBV5-1,CASSKLDTGTYEQYF
TRBJ1-1,TRBV4-3,CASSQDGTEVAEAFF
TRBJ2-7,TRBV29-1,CSVAFPGQGFYLPYEQYF
TRBJ1-2,TRBV6-5,CASSYDPMTGSNYGYTF
TRBJ1-1,TRBV6-1,CASSDSGQGADTEAFF
TRBJ2-7,TRBV28,CASSLRRGSYEQYF
TRBJ2-7,TRBV7-9,CASSLVQGSYEQYF
TRBJ2-7,TRBV10-3,CAISEGDRFYEQYF
TRBJ2-1,TRBV20-1,CSAPVTSGSLHEQFF
TRBJ2-1,TRBV29-1,CSVGTSGDYNEQFF
TRBJ2-3,TRBV20-1,CSARVSGGSTDTQYF
TRBJ2-1,TRBV6-6,CASSCSTSVSYEQFF
TRBJ1-4,TRBV11-2,CASSGGTVEKLFF
TRBJ2-7,TRBV14,CASSPPSGGTYEQYF
TRBJ2-5,TRBV20-1,CSARRSSNMWRTQYF
TRBJ2-5,TRBV19,CASSNQGQETQYF
TRBJ2-7,TRBV4-1,CASSLSGTGVHEQYF
TRBJ1-6,TRBV20-1,CSARDSGRDYNSPLHF
TRBJ2-7,TRBV11-2,CASSTTGTFYEQYF
TRBJ2-1,TRBV29-1,CSVEESLATVNEQFF
TRBJ2-7,TRBV3-1,CASSQISLSYEQYF
TRBJ1-1,TRBV29-1,CSVEGQENTEAFF
TRBJ1-1,TRBV6-2/TRBV6-3,CASSYGTEDTEAFF
TRBJ2-1,TRBV3-1,CASSLGGLADDYNEQFF
TRBJ2-2,TRBV7-9,CASSPRDRPNTGELFF
TRBJ2-2,TRBV19,CASSIGEAGELFF